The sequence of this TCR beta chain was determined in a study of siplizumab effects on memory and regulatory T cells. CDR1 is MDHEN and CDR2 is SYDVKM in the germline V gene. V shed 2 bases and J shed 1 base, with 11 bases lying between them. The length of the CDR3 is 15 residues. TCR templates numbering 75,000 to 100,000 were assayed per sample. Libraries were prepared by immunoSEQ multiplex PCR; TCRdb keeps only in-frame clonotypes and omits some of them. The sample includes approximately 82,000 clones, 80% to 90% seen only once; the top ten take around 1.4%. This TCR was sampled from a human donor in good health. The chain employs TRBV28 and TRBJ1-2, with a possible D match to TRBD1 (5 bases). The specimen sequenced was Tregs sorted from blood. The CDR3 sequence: CASSLSGGSNYGYTF. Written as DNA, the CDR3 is TGTGCCAGCAGTTTAAGCGGGGGGAGTAACTATGGCTACACCTTC.